The sequence of this T cell receptor (beta chain) was determined in a study of shared clonotypes between healthy human individuals. Study-wide background: CD4 naive and CD4 memory each took three plates per donor, while CD8 naive took two and CD8 memory one.

The CDR3 has 18 amino acids. Germline CDR1 SGDLS, CDR2 YYNGEE. The V and J ends lost 1 base and 4 bases, in that order; junction bases with no gene match: 11. The assay used deep level. On sorted subsets, replicate PCRs used approximately 200 ng DNA, or some 28,000 T cell genomes. Authors' methods: ImmunoSEQ output lacked quality scores and full-length reads, limiting matched filtering. Method: immunoSEQ multiplex PCR; TCRdb's copy keeps in-frame clones and lacks some. Clone size and V and J calls were adopted from that table, with D and trimming inferred from the DNA. Counted here are around 2.1 million clones, almost 96% occurring once; the ten biggest clones make up less than 0.15%.

The sample was naive CD4+ T cells sorted from blood. Subset noted: CD45RA+ positively selected. This rearrangement joins TRBV9 to TRBJ1-1; 12 bases fit TRBD1. The receptor was isolated from a man between 18 and 29 years old in good health. CDR3 nucleotides: TGTGCCAGCAGCGTATCAAGGGACAGGGGGCCGTGGTCCACTGAAGCTTTCTTT. This encodes CASSVSRDRGPWSTEAFF.